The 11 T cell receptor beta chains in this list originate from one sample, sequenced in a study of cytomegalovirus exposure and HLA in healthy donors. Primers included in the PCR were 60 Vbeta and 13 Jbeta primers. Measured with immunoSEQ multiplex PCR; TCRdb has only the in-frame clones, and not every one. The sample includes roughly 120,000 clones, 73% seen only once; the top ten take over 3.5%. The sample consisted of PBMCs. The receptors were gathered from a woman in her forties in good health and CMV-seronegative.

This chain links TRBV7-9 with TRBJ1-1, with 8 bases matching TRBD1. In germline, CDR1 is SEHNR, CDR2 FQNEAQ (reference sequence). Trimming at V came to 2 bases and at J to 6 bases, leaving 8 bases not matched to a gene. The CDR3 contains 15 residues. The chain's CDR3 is CASSLNEGQGPEAFF. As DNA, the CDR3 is TGTGCCAGCAGCTTAAATGAAGGACAGGGTCCTGAAGCTTTCTTT. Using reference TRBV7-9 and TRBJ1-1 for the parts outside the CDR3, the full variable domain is DTGVSQNPRHKITKRGQNVTFRCDPISEHNRLYWYRQTLGQGPEFLTYFQNEAQLEKSRLLSDRFSAERPKGSFSTLEIQRTEQGDSAMYLCASSLNEGQGPEAFFGQGTRLTVV.

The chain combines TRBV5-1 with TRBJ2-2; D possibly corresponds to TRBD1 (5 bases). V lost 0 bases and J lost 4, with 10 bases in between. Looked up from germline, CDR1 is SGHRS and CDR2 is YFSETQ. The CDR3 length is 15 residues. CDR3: CASSLDRFGTGELFF. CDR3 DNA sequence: TGCGCCAGCAGCTTGGACAGGTTCGGCACCGGGGAGCTGTTTTTT.

This CDR3 reads CASSLRSGAGTDTQYF. As DNA, the CDR3 is TGTGCCAGCAGCTTAAGGTCGGGAGCCGGCACAGATACGCAGTATTTT. V and J are TRBV7-3 and TRBJ2-3, with a weak D call TRBD2 (6 bases). The CDR3 totals 16 residues. Germline CDR1 is SGHTA and CDR2 is FQGTGA. With 1 base removed from V and 1 base from J, the gap between germline ends came to 12 bases.

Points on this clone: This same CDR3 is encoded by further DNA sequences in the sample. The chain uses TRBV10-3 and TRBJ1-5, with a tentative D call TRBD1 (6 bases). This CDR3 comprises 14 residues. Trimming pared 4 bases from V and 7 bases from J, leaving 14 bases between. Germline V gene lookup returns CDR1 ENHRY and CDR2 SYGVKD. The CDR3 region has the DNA TGTGCCATCAGTGCAGGGGAATTGGGACAGCCCCAGCATTTT. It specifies CAISAGELGQPQHF.

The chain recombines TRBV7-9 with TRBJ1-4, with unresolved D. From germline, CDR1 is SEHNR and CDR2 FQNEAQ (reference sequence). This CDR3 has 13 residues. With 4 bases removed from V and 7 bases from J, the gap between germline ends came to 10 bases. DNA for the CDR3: TGTGCCAGCAGCTGGGCCCCCGGTGAAAAACTGTTTTTT. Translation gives CASSWAPGEKLFF.

In DNA, the CDR3 is TGTGCCAGCAGTTTGAGTTTGGGAGGCCCCTACAATGAGCAGTTCTTC. Translation: CASSLSLGGPYNEQFF. The chain joins TRBV28 to TRBJ2-1; a weak D match, TRBD2 (6 bases). Germline CDR1 MDHEN, CDR2 SYDVKM. The ends were cut back, 3 bases at V and 2 bases at J, with 14 bases in the middle. The CDR3 spans 16 residues. Looking up the rest from reference TRBV28 and TRBJ2-1 gives the full variable domain: DVKVTQSSRYLVKRTGEKVFLECVQDMDHENMFWYRQDPGLGLRLIYFSYDVKMKEKGDIPEGYSVSREKKERFSLILESASTNQTSMYLCASSLSLGGPYNEQFFGPGTRLTVL.

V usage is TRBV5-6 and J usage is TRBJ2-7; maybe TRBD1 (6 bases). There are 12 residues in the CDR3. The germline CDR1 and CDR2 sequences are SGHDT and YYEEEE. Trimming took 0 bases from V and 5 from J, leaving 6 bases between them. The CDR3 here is CASSLGTDEQYF. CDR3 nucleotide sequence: TGTGCCAGCAGCTTGGGGACAGACGAGCAGTACTTC.

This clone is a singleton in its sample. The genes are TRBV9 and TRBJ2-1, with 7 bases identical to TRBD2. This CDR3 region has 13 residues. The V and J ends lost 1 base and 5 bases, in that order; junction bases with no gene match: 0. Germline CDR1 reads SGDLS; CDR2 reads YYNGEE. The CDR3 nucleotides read TGTGCCAGCAGCGTACTAGCGGACAATGAGCAGTTCTTC. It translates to CASSVLADNEQFF.

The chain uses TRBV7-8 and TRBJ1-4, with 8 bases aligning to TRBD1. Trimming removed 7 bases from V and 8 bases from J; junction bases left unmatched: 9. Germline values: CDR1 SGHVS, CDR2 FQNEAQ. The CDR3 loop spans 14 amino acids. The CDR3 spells CASTLAGGGEKLFF. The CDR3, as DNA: TGTGCCAGCACCCTTGCAGGGGGCGGCGAAAAACTGTTTTTT. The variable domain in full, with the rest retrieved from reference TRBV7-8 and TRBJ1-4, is GAGVSQSPRYKVAKRGQDVALRCDPISGHVSLFWYQQALGQGPEFLTYFQNEAQLDKSGLPSDRFFAERPEGSVSTLKIQRTQQEDSAVYLCASTLAGGGEKLFFGSGTQLSVL.

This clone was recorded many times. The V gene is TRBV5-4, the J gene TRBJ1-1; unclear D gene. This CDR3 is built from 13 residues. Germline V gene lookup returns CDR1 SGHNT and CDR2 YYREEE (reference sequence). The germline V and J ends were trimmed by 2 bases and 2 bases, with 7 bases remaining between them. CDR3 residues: CASSFTDNTEAFF. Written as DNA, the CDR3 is TGTGCCAGCAGCTTTACTGATAACACTGAAGCTTTCTTT.

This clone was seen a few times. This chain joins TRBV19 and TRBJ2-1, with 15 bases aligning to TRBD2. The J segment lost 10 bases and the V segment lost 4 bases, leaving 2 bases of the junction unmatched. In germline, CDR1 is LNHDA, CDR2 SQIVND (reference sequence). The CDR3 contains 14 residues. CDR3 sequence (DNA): TGTGCCAGTAGTAGCGGACTAGCGGGAGGGGAGCAGTTCTTC. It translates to CASSSGLAGGEQFF.